Shown below are 21 T cell receptor beta chains from a single sample sequenced in a study of blood T cell repertoires in COVID-19. This table comes from immunoSEQ multiplex PCR, and its TCRdb copy is limited to in-frame clones, with some not included. The sample lists approximately 220,000 clones, 80% seen once, with 7.4% in the top ten. Sequenced sample: PBMCs or T cells enriched from blood (not recorded which). The origin of the receptors is a woman in her thirties or forties with acute COVID-19.

The V gene is TRBV28, the J gene TRBJ1-3; TRBD1 matches 8 bases. Germline-derived CDR1 and CDR2 are MDHEN and SYDVKM. CDR3 length: 16 amino acids. V lost 5 bases to trimming and J lost 3 bases; unmatched junction nucleotides: 9. The CDR3 loop is CASSTRQGPSGNTIYF. The CDR3 coding sequence is TGTGCCAGCAGTACTCGACAGGGGCCCAGTGGAAACACCATATATTTT.

This clone appeared a few times. The chain is built from TRBV27 and TRBJ1-5, with TRBD1 matching over 7 bases. The ends lost 1 base at V and 11 bases at J; junction bases unmatched: 14. The germline gives CDR1 MNHEY, CDR2 SMNVEV (reference sequence). CDR3 length equals 16 residues. CDR3 bases: TGTGCCAGCAGTTTATATGAGGGGGCCAGTCCCGGAGCCCAGCATTTT. Protein product: CASSLYEGASPGAQHF.

The chain recombines TRBV14 with TRBJ2-3, with TRBD2 matching over 7 bases. The CDR3 spans 15 residues. Trimming at V came to 1 base and at J to 4 bases, leaving 5 bases not matched to a gene. The V gene's germline CDR1 is SGHDN and CDR2 FVKESK. The CDR3 DNA is TGTGCCAGCAGCCAAGCAAGGGGAGGGTCAGATACGCAGTATTTT. Residues: CASSQARGGSDTQYF.

CDR3 bases: TGTGCCAGCAGCGAGGGACAGTTTAACTATGGCTACACCTTC. Its protein is CASSEGQFNYGYTF. The chain carries TRBV11-2 and TRBJ1-2; 7 bases map to TRBD1. CDR1 is SGHAT and CDR2 is FQNNGV in the germline V gene. The CDR3 covers 14 residues. The trim removed 5 bases at V and 1 base at J, leaving 4 bases unmatched. Complete variable domain (other parts from reference TRBV11-2 and TRBJ1-2): EAGVAQSPRYKIIEKRQSVAFWCNPISGHATLYWYQQILGQGPKLLIQFQNNGVVDDSQLPKDRFSAERLKGVDSTLKIQPAKLEDSAVYLCASSEGQFNYGYTFGSGTRLTVV.

The chain combines TRBV28 with TRBJ1-2, with 10 bases fitting TRBD1. Germline CDR1 reads MDHEN; CDR2 reads SYDVKM. This CDR3 has 15 residues. Trimming took 2 bases from V and 9 from J; bases not matched to a gene: 9. Here the CDR3 reads CASSLMGTGVGSYTF. The CDR3 coding sequence is TGTGCCAGCAGTTTAATGGGGACAGGGGTCGGTAGCTACACCTTC.

The J gene is TRBJ1-4, the V gene TRBV7-9; possible D gene TRBD1, 5 bases. The CDR3 totals 16 residues. Germline V gene lookup returns CDR1 SEHNR and CDR2 FQNEAQ (reference sequence). Between the trimmed V and J ends, which lost 4 bases and 7 bases, there was a span of 19 bases. The CDR3 bases are TGTGCCAGCAGCTCGGGCGGTGGTCAGGGTGTTGAAAAACTGTTTTTT. Translation: CASSSGGGQGVEKLFF.

The chain combines TRBV2 with TRBJ2-7, with 13 bases identical to TRBD2. CDR1 SNHLY and CDR2 FYNNEI come from the germline V gene. V gave up 5 bases and J gave up 4 bases; unmatched junction bases: 2. This CDR3 is 14 amino acids long. The CDR3 region has the DNA TGTGCCAGCAGTCCACTAGCGGGAGGGTACGAGCAGTACTTC. As protein: CASSPLAGGYEQYF. The full variable domain, with the rest looked up from reference TRBV2 and TRBJ2-7, is EPEVTQTPSHQVTQMGQEVILRCVPISNHLYFYWYRQILGQKVEFLVSFYNNEISEKSEIFDDQFSVERPDGSNFTLKIRSTKLEDSAMYFCASSPLAGGYEQYFGPGTRLTVT.

V and J are TRBV4-2 and TRBJ1-6; tentatively, D is TRBD1 (5 bases). CDR1 and CDR2 (germline): LGHNA, YNFKEQ. The CDR3 contains 15 residues. V lost 4 bases and J 7 bases, leaving 14 bases between the germline ends. The CDR3 is CASSRQGGENSPLHF. The CDR3 nucleotides read TGTGCCAGCAGCCGGCAGGGTGGTGAGAATTCACCCCTCCACTTT.

V gene TRBV6-5 combines with J gene TRBJ2-2, with D perhaps matching TRBD1 (5 bases). CDR1 is MNHEY and CDR2 is SVGAGI in the germline V gene. This CDR3 contains 15 residues. V gave up 6 bases and J gave up 6 bases, with 17 bases separating them. CDR3 protein: CASSYRTRVSGELFF. The CDR3 nucleotides read TGTGCCAGCAGCTACCGGACACGGGTGTCCGGGGAGCTGTTTTTT.

The chain joins TRBV19 to TRBJ2-7, with 8 bases fitting TRBD1. Unmatched junction bases numbered 2, after V lost 2 bases and J lost 2 bases. In germline, CDR1 is LNHDA, CDR2 SQIVND (reference sequence). The CDR3 is made up of 14 amino acids. The CDR3 reads CASSIRRGPYEQYF. For the CDR3, the DNA is TGTGCCAGTAGTATACGCAGGGGGCCCTACGAGCAGTACTTC.

J is TRBJ2-7 and V is TRBV5-4; the match to TRBD1 covers 7 bases. Per germline, CDR1 SGHNT and CDR2 YYREEE (reference sequence). Germline trimming cut 2 bases from V and 3 bases from J; bases unmatched to any gene: 5. This CDR3 has 14 amino acids. CDR3 amino acids: CASSFRGNYYEQYF. CDR3 coding DNA: TGTGCCAGCAGCTTCAGGGGGAACTACTACGAGCAGTACTTC.

The chain carries TRBV19 and TRBJ1-5, with 9 bases matching TRBD1. The germline CDR1 and CDR2 sequences are LNHDA and SQIVND (reference sequence). Unmatched junction bases numbered 15, after V lost 8 bases and J lost 1 base. This CDR3 region has 18 residues. CDR3 amino acids: CASRPGTGTPGSNQPQHF. CDR3 sequence (DNA): TGTGCCAGTCGGCCGGGGACAGGGACCCCTGGGAGCAATCAGCCCCAGCATTTT.

The chain carries TRBV19 and TRBJ1-4; 10 bases fit TRBD1. The CDR3 runs to 16 residues. Germline V gene data show CDR1 as LNHDA and CDR2 as SQIVND (reference sequence). V lost 5 bases and J lost 7; bases outside the gene matches: 10. The CDR3 spells CASSQPVGTGVEKLFF. The CDR3 DNA follows: TGTGCCAGTAGTCAACCGGTCGGGACAGGGGTTGAAAAACTGTTTTTT.

V and J are TRBV30 and TRBJ2-5; 7 bases align to TRBD2. Trimming cost V 4 bases and J 5 bases; bases outside gene matches: 13. CDR1 GTSNPN and CDR2 SVGIG come from the germline V gene (reference sequence). The CDR3 spans 15 residues. The CDR3 reads CAWTPTVRERETQYF. In DNA, the CDR3 is TGTGCCTGGACCCCAACCGTGCGGGAGCGGGAGACCCAGTACTTC.

A few counts support this clone. The V call is TRBV6-1, the J call TRBJ1-2; perhaps TRBD1 as D (6 bases). The CDR3 contains 14 residues. In germline, CDR1 is MNHNS, CDR2 SASEGT. Trimming took off 1 base at V and 4 bases at J, with 10 bases between the two ends. In DNA, the CDR3 is TGTGCCAGCAGTGAAGAGCGGGACATCTATGGCTACACCTTC. Translated: CASSEERDIYGYTF.

This chain connects TRBV28 to TRBJ2-3, with 11 bases that match TRBD2. The CDR3 sequence is 16 residues long. Germline lookup yields CDR1 MDHEN and CDR2 SYDVKM. With 3 bases clipped from V and 4 bases from J, the junction kept 6 bases outside the gene matches. CDR3 DNA sequence: TGTGCCAGCAGTTTGGCTAGCGGGGGGATGGCAGATACGCAGTATTTT. Translation gives CASSLASGGMADTQYF.

This chain joins TRBV7-3 and TRBJ2-2; 9 bases fit TRBD1. This CDR3 is built from 15 residues. Trimming cost V 5 bases and J 6 bases; bases outside gene matches: 7. From germline, CDR1 is SGHTA and CDR2 FQGTGA. CDR3 amino acids: CASSEGQGVPGELFF. CDR3 DNA sequence: TGTGCCAGCAGCGAGGGACAGGGAGTCCCCGGGGAGCTGTTTTTT.

The chain recombines TRBV5-5 with TRBJ1-1, with a tentative D call TRBD1 (6 bases). Germline V gene sequence: CDR1 SGHKS, CDR2 YYEKEE (reference sequence). This CDR3 has 15 residues. The ends were cut back, 1 base at V and 2 bases at J, with 12 bases in the middle. The CDR3 sequence: CASSLRAGVNTEAFF. The CDR3 region has the DNA TGTGCCAGCAGCTTGAGGGCAGGGGTTAACACTGAAGCTTTCTTT.

The chain joins TRBV7-2 to TRBJ2-7; D gene ambiguous. This CDR3 comprises 13 residues. V was pared by 5 bases and J by 4 bases, with 12 bases between. CDR1 and CDR2 (germline): SGHTA, FQGNSA. This CDR3 reads CASSTPTSYEQYF. Written as DNA, the CDR3 is TGTGCCAGCAGCACCCCGACTTCGTACGAGCAGTACTTC.

The table lists this clone with many counts. The V call is TRBV9, the J call TRBJ2-1; 10 positions match TRBD2. The J segment lost 6 bases and the V segment lost 3 bases, leaving 3 bases of the junction unmatched. This CDR3 is built from 14 residues. Germline CDR1 and CDR2: SGDLS and YYNGEE. This CDR3 is CASSGLAGVNEQFF. The CDR3 DNA sequence: TGTGCCAGCAGCGGGCTAGCGGGAGTCAATGAGCAGTTCTTC.

For the CDR3, the DNA is TGCAGCGTTGAACCGGCCCAGGGGACCCAGTACTTC. It translates to CSVEPAQGTQYF. This chain connects TRBV29-1 to TRBJ2-5; a weak D match, TRBD1 (5 bases). Germline V gene sequence: CDR1 SQVTM, CDR2 ANQGSEA. V was cut by 2 bases and J by 7 bases, with 11 bases left in between. This CDR3 comprises 12 residues.